These 20 T cell receptor beta chains were sequenced from one sample in a study of low-dose radiotherapy and immunotherapy resistance in tumors. This sample's time point: before trial treatment. Gene-specific TRAV and TRBV primers were used for first-strand cDNA, covering alpha and beta chains. Amplification of TCRs used a constant-region primer and V-primer adapter for 15 to 25 PCR cycles. MiXCR was run by TCRdb on the reads, yielding one entry per CDR3 protein. Among some 85,000 distinct CDR3 sequences listed, 18% were seen once. The sequenced sample was PBMCs, obtained before treatment. All receptors derive from a male donor with prostate cancer.

This clonotype has ten or more counts. The chain employs TRBV19 and TRBJ1-4, with 11 bases lining up with TRBD1. The CDR3 sequence is 16 residues long. CDR1 and CDR2 (germline): LNHDA, SQIVND (reference sequence). V lost 3 bases, J lost 7 bases, and 7 bases stayed unmatched. Written as DNA, the CDR3 is TGTGCCAGTAGTATCGGGCCCGGGACAGGGGGTGAAAAACTGTTTTTT. Translated: CASSIGPGTGGEKLFF.

This clonotype was detected many times. The rearrangement joins TRBV1 to TRBJ2-3; the table calls TRBD1, which could not be checked here. TRBV1 is reported as a pseudogene. This CDR3 is built from 19 residues. The CDR3 bases are TGCACCAGCAGCCAAGTCCGGCAGGGGCCGGGTAAAAGCACAGATACGCAGTATTTT. Translating it yields CTSSQVRQGPGKSTDTQYF.

This clonotype was counted ten times or more. This chain uses TRBV30 with TRBJ2-5, with TRBD2 matching 9 bases. The J segment lost 4 bases and the V segment lost 2 bases, leaving 8 bases of the junction unmatched. The CDR3 length is 15 residues. Germline V gene data show CDR1 as GTSNPN and CDR2 as SVGIG (reference sequence). The CDR3 here is CAWSQQRGAGETQYF. In nucleotides, the CDR3 is TGTGCCTGGAGTCAGCAGCGGGGGGCCGGAGAGACCCAGTACTTC.

This clonotype was counted at least ten times. The rearrangement joins TRBV20-1 to TRBJ2-5; 12 bases agree with TRBD2. Germline-derived CDR1 and CDR2 are DFQATT and SNEGSKA (reference sequence). The CDR3 length is 14 residues. The junction had 5 bases not matched to a gene; V was cut back by 6 bases and J by 3 bases. The CDR3 DNA follows: TGCAGTGCCATCCTAGCGGGGGGGAAAGAGACCCAGTACTTC. It is translated as CSAILAGGKETQYF.

This clonotype came up many times. The chain couples TRBV4-2 to TRBJ2-5; 11 nucleotides match TRBD2. CDR1 and CDR2 from the germline V gene are LGHNA and YNFKEQ. The CDR3 is made up of 19 amino acids. The V and J ends lost 0 bases and 2 bases, in that order; junction bases with no gene match: 11. Here the CDR3 reads CASSQDGVAGGPRQETQYF. CDR3 sequence (DNA): TGTGCCAGCAGCCAAGATGGGGTAGCGGGAGGGCCTAGACAAGAGACCCAGTACTTC.

This clonotype has a handful of counts. The CDR3 coding sequence is TGTGCCAGCAGCGAGACAGAATCGTACTACGAGCAGTACTTC. This translates into CASSETESYYEQYF. The chain uses TRBV5-6 and TRBJ2-7; a possible D gene is TRBD1 (5 bases). V lost 4 bases and J 3 bases, leaving 14 bases between the germline ends. The CDR3 extends over 14 amino acids. CDR1 is SGHDT, CDR2 YYEEEE, per germline.

This clonotype was detected only a few times. A much larger clone lies a single base off, so this may be a read error. CDR3 nucleotide sequence: TGCAGTGCTAGAGCCCTGGACTGGGTCTACGAGCAGTACTTC. Translation: CSARALDWVYEQYF. This chain joins TRBV20-1 and TRBJ2-7, with a weak D call TRBD2 (5 bases). The CDR3 totals 14 residues. Germline loops: CDR1 DFQATT, CDR2 SNEGSKA (reference sequence). The V and J ends lost 1 base and 3 bases respectively, with 13 bases between them.

About this clonotype: This may stem from a read error, because a much larger clone lies one nucleotide away. The chain recombines TRBV6-2 or TRBV6-3 with TRBJ1-2; possible D gene TRBD1, 6 bases. CDR1 is MNHEY, CDR2 SVGEGT, per germline. The CDR3 is made up of 14 amino acids. V was pared by 0 bases and J by 4 bases, with 9 bases between. In DNA, the CDR3 is TGTGCCAGCAGTTACTCGAGGGGGTGCTATGGCTACACCTTC. Translating it yields CASSYSRGCYGYTF.

Many counts were recorded for this clonotype. CDR3 bases: TGTGCCAGCAGCCGTGGGACAGAGGCTGAAGCTTTCTTT. Protein product: CASSRGTEAEAFF. The chain recombines TRBV7-9 with TRBJ1-1; 7 nucleotides agree with TRBD1. The V gene's germline CDR1 is SEHNR and CDR2 FQNEAQ (reference sequence). J lost 6 bases, V lost 5 bases, and 6 bases had no gene match. The CDR3 runs 13 residues.

This clonotype showed up many times. The chain recombines TRBV27 with TRBJ1-5; D is unresolved. This CDR3 has 14 residues. V gave up 2 bases and J gave up 6 bases, with 11 bases separating them. Germline V gene data show CDR1 as MNHEY and CDR2 as SMNVEV (reference sequence). Here the CDR3 DNA reads TGTGCCAGCAGTTTAGATAAAGGGTCTCAGCCCCAGCATTTT. Translated, it gives CASSLDKGSQPQHF.

This clonotype was recorded many times. The chain uses TRBV4-1 and TRBJ2-7, with D unclear. The CDR3 sequence is 14 residues long. Per the germline V gene, CDR1 is MGHRA and CDR2 is YSYEKL. Trimming took off 1 base at V and 3 bases at J, with 10 bases between the two ends. The CDR3 coding sequence is TGCGCCAGCAGCCAAGCCCAGGACCGCTACGAGCAGTACTTC. Translating it yields CASSQAQDRYEQYF.

This clonotype was counted at least ten times. CDR3 region: CAWSDRDEQFF. CDR3 nucleotide sequence: TGTGCCTGGAGTGATCGGGATGAGCAGTTCTTC. The chain has TRBV30 and TRBJ2-1; the D is unclear. The CDR3 is made up of 11 amino acids. The germline V gene encodes CDR1 GTSNPN and CDR2 SVGIG (reference sequence). V was clipped by 1 base and J by 8 bases, with 6 bases between them.

The table lists this clonotype with many counts. The chain has TRBV7-6 and TRBJ2-1; D possibly corresponds to TRBD1 (5 bases). Germline V gene data show CDR1 as SGHVS and CDR2 as FNYEAQ. CDR3 length equals 14 residues. V dropped 8 bases and J dropped 0 bases, with 11 bases sitting between them. CDR3 DNA sequence: TGTGCCAGCGGGGCGCGGAGCTCCTACAATGAGCAGTTCTTC. Protein sequence: CASGARSSYNEQFF.

This clonotype was seen many times. The V gene is TRBV20-1, the J gene TRBJ1-4, with D unclear. The CDR3 is 13 amino acids. Germline CDR1 is DFQATT and CDR2 is SNEGSKA (reference sequence). Trimming left V 6 bases short and J 3 bases short, with 11 bases between. The CDR3 spells CSARPGANEKLFF. In nucleotides, the CDR3 is TGCAGTGCCAGACCCGGGGCTAATGAAAAACTGTTTTTT.

Ten or more counts support this clonotype. The chain recombines TRBV29-1 with TRBJ2-7; D unresolved. The length of the CDR3 is 10 residues. Per the germline V gene, CDR1 is SQVTM and CDR2 is ANQGSEA. V lost 7 bases and J lost 3, with 7 bases in between. In nucleotides, the CDR3 is TGCAGCGCCCTCAACTACGAGCAGTACTTC. This encodes CSALNYEQYF.

As for this clonotype: This likely stems from a read error, as it lies one base from a far larger clone. V is TRBV6-2 or TRBV6-3 and J is TRBJ1-1; 11 nucleotides align to TRBD1. The CDR3 consists of 14 residues. Germline V CDR1 and CDR2: MNHEY, SVGEGT. The CDR3 sequence: CASSPGQGDSEGFF. CDR3 nucleotide sequence: TGTGCCAGCAGCCCGGGACAGGGGGACAGTGAAGGTTTCTTT.

A note on this clonotype: A far larger clone is only one base removed, so a read error is likely. The V gene is TRBV10-3, the J gene TRBJ2-1; maybe TRBD2 (7 bases). Trimming pared 3 bases from V and 10 bases from J, leaving 19 bases between. The CDR3 consists of 15 residues. Germline V gives CDR1 ENHRY, CDR2 SYGVKD. The CDR3 loop is CAISDGRGAEYEQFF. The CDR3 nucleotides read TGTGCCATCAGTGATGGTCGGGGGGCGGAGTACGAGCAGTTCTTC.

This clonotype was counted ten times or more. This sequence joins TRBV7-9 and TRBJ2-3, with 7 bases that match TRBD2. CDR3 size: 14 residues. J gave up 4 bases and V 11 bases, and 12 bases lay outside the gene matches. Germline CDR1 and CDR2: SEHNR and FQNEAQ (reference sequence). CDR3 sequence reads: CASPLAEGADTQYF. The CDR3 nucleotides are TGTGCCTCACCCCTAGCGGAGGGAGCAGATACGCAGTATTTT. Full variable domain (rest looked up from reference TRBV7-9 and TRBJ2-3): DTGVSQNPRHKITKRGQNVTFRCDPISEHNRLYWYRQTLGQGPEFLTYFQNEAQLEKSRLLSDRFSAERPKGSFSTLEIQRTEQGDSAMYLCASPLAEGADTQYFGPGTRLTVL.

At least ten counts were recorded for this clonotype. The genes are TRBV11-2 and TRBJ1-2; unclear D gene. V was clipped by 1 base and J by 6 bases, with 12 bases between them. CDR1 is SGHAT and CDR2 is FQNNGV in the germline V gene. The CDR3 has 14 amino acids. The DNA of the CDR3 is TGTGCCAGCAGCTTAGTAGTCAGAAGTCATGGCTACACCTTC. It translates to CASSLVVRSHGYTF.

This clonotype has ten or more counts. The rearrangement links TRBV5-4 to TRBJ2-2; D is perhaps TRBD2 (5 bases). The CDR3 covers 14 residues. Trimming removed 0 bases from V and 4 bases from J, with 7 bases in between. The germline CDR1 and CDR2 sequences are SGHNT and YYREEE (reference sequence). CDR3 DNA: TGTGCCAGCAGCTTGGGCGGGTCCACCGGGGAGCTGTTTTTT. Amino acid sequence: CASSLGGSTGELFF.